This T cell receptor (beta chain) was observed in a study of blood T cell repertoires in COVID-19. The wider study: Some COVID-19 samples were acute and others convalescent; all came from the United States, Italy and Spain. Sources were T cells, B-cell-depleted T cells, or PBMCs; the material itself was cDNA or gDNA.

This CDR3 contains 18 residues. The germline V gene encodes CDR1 SGHNT and CDR2 YYREEE (reference sequence). J was trimmed by 1 base and V by 5 bases; bases with no gene match: 10. Measured with immunoSEQ multiplex PCR; TCRdb has only the in-frame clones, and not every one. The table has 60,000 or so clones, around 89% seen once; the top ten hold about 9%. This chain connects TRBV5-4 to TRBJ2-3, with TRBD2 matching over 13 bases. The TCR comes from a human donor with active COVID-19. The donor label of this sample is uncertain. The sequenced sample was peripheral blood. CDR3 in amino acids: CASRGTSGGAVGTDTQYF. For the CDR3, the DNA is TGTGCCAGCAGGGGAACTAGCGGGGGGGCTGTTGGCACAGATACGCAGTATTTT. The full variable domain, completed using reference TRBV5-4 and TRBJ2-3, is ETGVTQSPTHLIKTRGQQVTLRCSSQSGHNTVSWYQQALGQGPQFIFQYYREEENGRGNFPPRFSGLQFPNYSSELNVNALELDDSALYLCASRGTSGGAVGTDTQYFGPGTRLTVL.